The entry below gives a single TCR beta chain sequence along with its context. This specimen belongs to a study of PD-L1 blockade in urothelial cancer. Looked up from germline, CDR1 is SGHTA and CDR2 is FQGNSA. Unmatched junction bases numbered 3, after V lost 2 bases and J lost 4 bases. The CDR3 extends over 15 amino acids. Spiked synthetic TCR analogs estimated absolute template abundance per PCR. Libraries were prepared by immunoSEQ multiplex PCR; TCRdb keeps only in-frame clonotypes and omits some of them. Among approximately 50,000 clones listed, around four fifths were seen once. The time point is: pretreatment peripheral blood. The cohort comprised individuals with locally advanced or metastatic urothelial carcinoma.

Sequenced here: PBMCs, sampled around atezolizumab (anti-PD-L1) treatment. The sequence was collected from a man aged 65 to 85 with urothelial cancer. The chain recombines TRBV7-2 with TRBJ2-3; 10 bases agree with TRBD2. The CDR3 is CASSLIAGGADTQYF. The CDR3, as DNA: TGTGCCAGCAGCTTAATAGCGGGAGGTGCAGATACGCAGTATTTT.